The 31 T cell receptor beta chains below were found in one sample sequenced in a study of healthy donors' naive CD4 and CD8 T cells. Each TCR library used around 540 ng of total RNA and a linear amplification protocol. TCRdb analysed the reads with MiXCR anew, one entry per CDR3 protein. The sample includes 150,000 to 200,000 distinct CDR3 sequences, nearly 75% of them seen just once. The sample consisted of naive CD4+ and CD8+ T cells sorted from blood, pooled from several donors. The receptors here all came from a pool of human donors in good health; the sample pools cells from several healthy donors.

V gene TRBV19 combines with J gene TRBJ2-3; D tentatively fits TRBD1 or TRBD2 (5 bases each). The CDR3 is 14 residues long. V gave up 5 bases and J gave up 10 bases, with 19 bases separating them. CDR1 and CDR2 (germline): LNHDA, SQIVND (reference sequence). CDR3: CASSLRDPIPPQYF. The CDR3 bases are TGTGCCAGTAGTCTCCGGGACCCCATACCCCCGCAGTATTTT.

In this sample, this clonotype turned up a few times. The chain links TRBV27 to TRBJ2-7; TRBD2 aligns across 11 bases. J gave up 6 bases and V 6 bases, and 4 bases lay outside the gene matches. This CDR3 comprises 13 residues. Germline V gene lookup returns CDR1 MNHEY and CDR2 SMNVEV (reference sequence). For the CDR3, the DNA is TGTGCCAGCAGCTCCGGGACTAGCGGCGAGCAGTACTTC. Residues: CASSSGTSGEQYF.

A note on this clonotype: Germline is not matched at one junction end, which may reflect a read error. The chain employs TRBV7-7 and TRBJ2-5, with 8 nucleotides matching TRBD2. Germline CDR1 is SSHAT and CDR2 is FNYEAQ (reference sequence). The CDR3 covers 14 residues. The CDR3 is CASSTGGRDGSQYF. CDR3 nucleotides: TGTGCTAGCAGTACGGGAGGGCGTGATGGGTCCCAGTACTTC. The variable domain in full, completed from reference TRBV7-7 and TRBJ2-5, reads GAGVSQSPRYKVTKRGQDVTLRCDPISSHATLYWYQQALGQGPEFLTYFNYEAQPDKSGLPSDRFSAERPEGSISTLTIQRTEQRDSAMYRCASSTGGRDGSQYFGPGTRLLVL.

This clonotype showed up just a few times. The chain has TRBV27 and TRBJ1-2; 10 bases line up with TRBD1. Germline loops: CDR1 MNHEY, CDR2 SMNVEV (reference sequence). V lost 4 bases to trimming and J lost 4 bases; unmatched junction nucleotides: 3. The CDR3 is 14 residues long. The CDR3 loop is CASSYGQGGYGYTF. CDR3 DNA sequence: TGTGCCAGCAGTTACGGACAGGGGGGCTATGGCTACACCTTC.

The chain combines TRBV6-2 or TRBV6-3 with TRBJ1-5; the D is unclear. Germline CDR1 reads MNHEY; CDR2 reads SVGEGT. This CDR3 contains 14 residues. The chain's CDR3 is CGVSSLLRGQPQHF. As DNA, the CDR3 is TGTGGGGTCTCGTCTCTCCTTCGCGGTCAGCCCCAGCATTTT.

The chain combines TRBV5-1 with TRBJ2-1; D possibly corresponds to TRBD1 (6 bases). Trimming shortened V by 4 bases and J by 10 bases, and 12 bases separated the two germline ends. The germline V gene encodes CDR1 SGHRS and CDR2 YFSETQ. There are 12 residues in the CDR3. The CDR3 sequence: CASSVQGIEQFF. CDR3 nucleotide sequence: TGCGCCAGCAGCGTTCAGGGGATCGAGCAGTTCTTC.

The chain recombines TRBV30 with TRBJ2-1; no definite D call. The CDR3 has 12 residues. V lost 3 bases to trimming and J lost 4 bases, with 7 bases between them. CDR1 GTSNPN and CDR2 SVGIG come from the germline V gene (reference sequence). The CDR3 coding sequence is TGTGCCTGGAGCCCAGATTACAATGAGCAGTTCTTC. Its protein is CAWSPDYNEQFF.

This chain connects TRBV5-7 to TRBJ2-4, with TRBD2 as a possible D gene (5 bases). TRBV5-7 is given ORF status, its function remaining uncertain. V was clipped by 3 bases and J by 3 bases, with 10 bases between them. The length of the CDR3 is 14 residues. The CDR3 here is CASSSGLGKNIQYF. The CDR3 DNA reads as TGTGCCAGCAGCTCTGGACTGGGCAAAAACATTCAGTACTTC.

This sequence joins TRBV7-2 and TRBJ2-1; 8 positions match TRBD2. This CDR3 has 15 amino acids. Unmatched junction bases numbered 5, after V lost 4 bases and J lost 3 bases. Germline CDR1 is SGHTA and CDR2 is FQGNSA. CDR3 amino acids: CASSSGLAFYNEQFF. CDR3 nucleotides: TGTGCCAGCAGCTCTGGACTAGCCTTCTACAATGAGCAGTTCTTC.

The V call is TRBV19, the J call TRBJ2-5, with D perhaps TRBD2 (5 bases). The length of the CDR3 is 13 residues. The germline V gene encodes CDR1 LNHDA and CDR2 SQIVND (reference sequence). V was pared by 0 bases and J by 5 bases, with 7 bases between. CDR3 in DNA: TGTGCCAGTAGTATAGATGAGCGGGAGACCCAGTACTTC. Its protein is CASSIDERETQYF.

The chain couples TRBV5-5 to TRBJ2-3; D gene uncertain. Germline V gene sequence: CDR1 SGHKS, CDR2 YYEKEE (reference sequence). The CDR3 is made up of 14 amino acids. Trimming shortened V by 6 bases and J by 2 bases, and 13 bases separated the two germline ends. The CDR3 reads CASTFEADTDTQYF. CDR3 nucleotide sequence: TGTGCCAGCACCTTTGAGGCGGACACAGATACGCAGTATTTT.

The rearrangement uses TRBV19 and TRBJ2-1; D not certain. Germline-derived CDR1 and CDR2 are LNHDA and SQIVND (reference sequence). The CDR3 has 16 residues. Trimming left V 3 bases short and J 0 bases short, with 12 bases between. The DNA for the CDR3 is TGTGCCAGTAGTATCCCCTTTGCGAGCTCCTACAATGAGCAGTTCTTC. Its translation is CASSIPFASSYNEQFF.

The CDR3: CASTNAPDANNEQFF. The CDR3 region has the DNA TGTGCCAGCACCAACGCTCCGGACGCCAACAATGAGCAGTTCTTC. The V and J genes are TRBV27 and TRBJ2-1; D is undetermined. The CDR3 spans 15 residues. The germline CDR1 and CDR2 sequences are MNHEY and SMNVEV (reference sequence). The V end lost 7 bases, the J end lost 5 bases, and 18 bases lay between the germline ends.

This clonotype appeared a few times. The gene calls are TRBV29-1 and TRBJ1-1; D is ambiguous. Germline CDR1 SQVTM, CDR2 ANQGSEA. This CDR3 comprises 12 residues. Trimming cost V 4 bases and J 3 bases, with 9 bases left between them. CDR3 sequence: CSVGVGYTEAFF. The CDR3, as DNA: TGCAGCGTTGGGGTGGGATACACTGAAGCTTTCTTT.

This chain joins TRBV29-1 and TRBJ1-1; D unclear. V lost 5 bases and J 10 bases, leaving 17 bases between the germline ends. Germline V gene lookup returns CDR1 SQVTM and CDR2 ANQGSEA. CDR3 length: 12 amino acids. CDR3 sequence: CSVWEGPLGAFF. CDR3 nucleotide sequence: TGCAGCGTTTGGGAGGGCCCTCTTGGAGCTTTCTTT.

The genes are TRBV27 and TRBJ1-2, with D unresolved. V was clipped by 3 bases and J by 3 bases, with 11 bases between them. The CDR3 totals 14 residues. CDR1 is MNHEY and CDR2 is SMNVEV in the germline V gene (reference sequence). CDR3 residues: CASSFSVKDYGYTF. The CDR3 DNA follows: TGTGCCAGCAGTTTTTCAGTAAAGGACTATGGCTACACCTTC.

V is TRBV7-8 and J is TRBJ2-7, with 9 bases aligning to TRBD1. Germline V gene lookup returns CDR1 SGHVS and CDR2 FQNEAQ. The ends lost 3 bases at V and 5 bases at J; junction bases unmatched: 2. CDR3 size: 13 residues. Written as DNA, the CDR3 is TGTGCCAGCAGCTTCGGACAGGGGCACGAGCAGTACTTC. It translates to CASSFGQGHEQYF. Based on the CDR3 plus reference TRBV7-8 and TRBJ2-7, the full variable domain is GAGVSQSPRYKVAKRGQDVALRCDPISGHVSLFWYQQALGQGPEFLTYFQNEAQLDKSGLPSDRFFAERPEGSVSTLKIQRTQQEDSAVYLCASSFGQGHEQYFGPGTRLTVT.

The J gene is TRBJ2-3, the V gene TRBV6-6; 10 bases are shared with TRBD2. V trimming: 5 bases; J trimming: 4 bases; junction bases outside the gene matches: 6. Germline CDR1 and CDR2: MNHNY and SVGAGI (reference sequence). The CDR3 contains 15 residues. The CDR3 coding sequence is TGTGCCAGCAGTCTAACTAGCGGGACCTCAGATACGCAGTATTTT. It yields the protein CASSLTSGTSDTQYF.

This clonotype was recorded a few times. V and J are TRBV11-1 and TRBJ2-1; D call uncertain. The CDR3 totals 12 residues. Germline loops: CDR1 SGHAT, CDR2 FQDESV (reference sequence). Trimming cost V 3 bases and J 3 bases, with 3 bases left between them. CDR3 protein: CASSFVYNEQFF. In nucleotides, the CDR3 is TGTGCCAGCAGCTTCGTCTACAATGAGCAGTTCTTC. The complete variable domain, with remaining parts taken from reference TRBV11-1 and TRBJ2-1, reads EAEVAQSPRYKITEKSQAVAFWCDPISGHATLYWYRQILGQGPELLVQFQDESVVDDSQLPKDRFSAERLKGVDSTLKIQPAELGDSAMYLCASSFVYNEQFFGPGTRLTVL.

A note on this clonotype: The conserved closing phenylalanine or tryptophan is absent in this CDR3, likely reflecting a read error. The J gene is TRBJ2-7, the V gene TRBV30; D gene unclear. This CDR3 spans 11 amino acids. Germline CDR1 GTSNPN, CDR2 SVGIG (reference sequence). The germline V and J ends were trimmed by 0 bases and 1 base, with 1 base remaining between them. Written as DNA, the CDR3 is TGTGCCTGGAGTGTGTCCTACGAGCAGTACCTC. Its translation is CAWSVSYEQYL.

The chain recombines TRBV29-1 with TRBJ1-1; D not resolved. CDR1 is SQVTM, CDR2 ANQGSEA, per germline. CDR3 size: 13 residues. Trimming took off 0 bases at V and 1 base at J, with 6 bases between the two ends. The CDR3: CSVEDKPNTEAFF. The CDR3 bases are TGCAGCGTTGAAGATAAACCGAACACTGAAGCTTTCTTT.

The chain carries TRBV19 and TRBJ2-1; weak D call: TRBD2 (5 bases). CDR1 LNHDA and CDR2 SQIVND come from the germline V gene (reference sequence). Trimming took 10 bases from V and 0 from J, leaving 13 bases between them. This CDR3 has 14 residues. CDR3 sequence reads: CATESGSSYNEQFF. DNA of the CDR3: TGTGCCACCGAGAGCGGAAGCTCCTACAATGAGCAGTTCTTC.

This clonotype was found a few times. The chain couples TRBV11-1 to TRBJ2-3; no reliable D call. The CDR3 covers 16 residues. V lost 5 bases and J 4 bases, leaving 19 bases between the germline ends. Looked up from germline, CDR1 is SGHAT and CDR2 is FQDESV (reference sequence). CDR3 coding DNA: TGTGCCAGCAGCATGACGTTGTTGGGGATTCCAGATACGCAGTATTTT. Its translation is CASSMTLLGIPDTQYF.

The chain employs TRBV19 and TRBJ1-6; TRBD1 matches at 9 bases. CDR1 and CDR2 (germline): LNHDA, SQIVND (reference sequence). Trimming took 5 bases from V and 8 from J; bases not matched to a gene: 7. The CDR3 loop spans 15 amino acids. In DNA form, the CDR3 reads TGTGCCAGTAGTGATACCGGGACAGGGCATTCACCCCTCCACTTT. The encoded protein is CASSDTGTGHSPLHF. Based on the CDR3 plus reference TRBV19 and TRBJ1-6, the full variable domain is DGGITQSPKYLFRKEGQNVTLSCEQNLNHDAMYWYRQDPGQGLRLIYYSQIVNDFQKGDIAEGYSVSREKKESFPLTVTSAQKNPTAFYLCASSDTGTGHSPLHFGNGTRLTVT.

The V and J genes are TRBV15 and TRBJ2-1, with D maybe TRBD2 (6 bases). Germline V gene lookup returns CDR1 LNHNV and CDR2 YYDKDF (reference sequence). There are 15 residues in the CDR3. Trimming took 3 bases from V and 3 from J, leaving 12 bases between them. The CDR3 loop reads CATSSPGSYYNEQFF. DNA for the CDR3: TGTGCCACCAGCAGCCCCGGGAGTTACTACAATGAGCAGTTCTTC.

The V gene is TRBV19, the J gene TRBJ2-1; D gene ambiguous. CDR1 LNHDA and CDR2 SQIVND come from the germline V gene (reference sequence). The CDR3 totals 11 residues. V lost 7 bases and J 10 bases, leaving 11 bases between the germline ends. The CDR3 DNA sequence: TGTGCCAGTATCGGGCGAGACGAGCAGTTCTTC. It yields the protein CASIGRDEQFF.

This rearrangement joins TRBV18 to TRBJ2-3; no reliable D call. Germline CDR1 and CDR2: KGHSH and LQKENI. The CDR3 sequence is 16 residues long. The V end was cut by 0 bases, the J end by 2 bases, with 12 bases between. The CDR3 protein is CASSPPSPRSTDTQYF. In nucleotides, the CDR3 is TGTGCCAGCTCACCACCATCCCCGCGCTCCACAGATACGCAGTATTTT.

The rearrangement joins TRBV21-1 to TRBJ1-1. TRBV21-1 is a listed pseudogene. This CDR3 contains 15 residues. The CDR3: CASGWERSMNTEAFF. The CDR3 DNA reads as TGTGCCAGCGGATGGGAGCGATCTATGAACACTGAAGCTTTCTTT.

V and J are TRBV6-6 and TRBJ2-6; 10 nucleotides agree with TRBD1. The germline CDR1 and CDR2 sequences are MNHNY and SVGAGI (reference sequence). V lost 2 bases and J lost 4; bases outside the gene matches: 5. The CDR3 contains 17 residues. The CDR3: CASSYPGTGEGANVLTF. Here the CDR3 DNA reads TGTGCCAGCAGTTACCCTGGGACAGGGGAAGGGGCCAACGTCCTGACTTTC.

The chain employs TRBV6-5 and TRBJ1-2; 7 bases are shared with TRBD1. The J segment lost 7 bases and the V segment lost 0 bases, leaving 8 bases of the junction unmatched. CDR3 length: 15 amino acids. Germline loops: CDR1 MNHEY, CDR2 SVGAGI. The CDR3, as DNA: TGTGCCAGCAGTTACTCTACCGGGACAGACCGTGGCTACACCTTC. This codes for CASSYSTGTDRGYTF.

There are a few counts of this clonotype. The rearrangement links TRBV29-1 to TRBJ1-1, with 7 bases fitting TRBD1. With 6 bases clipped from V and 0 bases from J, the junction kept 4 bases outside the gene matches. The CDR3 has 13 residues. Germline V gene data show CDR1 as SQVTM and CDR2 as ANQGSEA. Here the CDR3 DNA reads TGCAGCGTGGTGACAGGGCTGAACACTGAAGCTTTCTTT. Amino acid sequence: CSVVTGLNTEAFF.